The present T cell receptor beta chain was sequenced within a study of cytomegalovirus exposure and HLA in healthy donors. The PCR had 60 Vbeta and 13 Jbeta primers. Sequencing was performed with immunoSEQ multiplex PCR; in TCRdb, only in-frame clones are kept and a portion is missing. The sample lists under 200,000 clones; 60% to 80% were seen once. With 0 bases removed from V and 10 bases from J, the gap between germline ends came to 8 bases. The CDR3 has 12 amino acids. The germline CDR1 and CDR2 sequences are SGHRS and YFSETQ. V gene TRBV5-1 combines with J gene TRBJ2-1, with D unclear. Source material: PBMCs. The receptor was isolated from a female donor in good health and CMV-seronegative. The CDR3 DNA follows: TGCGCCAGCAGCTTGGCCAACCAGGAGCAGTTCTTC. It is translated as CASSLANQEQFF.